The sample holds a few counts of the clone carrying this TCR beta chain. Its antigen is unidentified. A heparinised blood draw that averaged about 120 mL was obtained once from each donor. The study reverse transcribed the entire isolated RNA, so it sequenced expressed TCRB transcripts. Using immunoSEQ multiplex PCR, the repertoire was profiled, and TCRdb retains in-frame clones only, with some absent. The data contain approximately 470,000 clones, roughly 31% of them seen just once; the ten biggest clones take up around 0.065%. Trimming stripped 2 bases from V and 6 bases from J, with 8 bases between. The CDR3 has 13 residues. CDR1 and CDR2 (germline): MNHNS, SASEGT. The data derive from a study of beta chain features in type 1 diabetes. Study-wide results and caveats: Naive, central memory and Treg TCRB repertoires seemed to resemble each other more closely in patients than they did in healthy donors. All four CD4+ subsets from Type 1 diabetes patients carried moderately but significantly shorter TCRB CDR3s.

The sequence was collected from a man younger than 35 in good health. Sequencing was performed on naive CD4+ T cells from blood. The genes are TRBV6-1 and TRBJ2-1; no clear D gene. This CDR3 reads CASSELSGNEQFF. For the CDR3, the DNA is TGTGCCAGCAGTGAACTGTCGGGCAATGAGCAGTTCTTC.